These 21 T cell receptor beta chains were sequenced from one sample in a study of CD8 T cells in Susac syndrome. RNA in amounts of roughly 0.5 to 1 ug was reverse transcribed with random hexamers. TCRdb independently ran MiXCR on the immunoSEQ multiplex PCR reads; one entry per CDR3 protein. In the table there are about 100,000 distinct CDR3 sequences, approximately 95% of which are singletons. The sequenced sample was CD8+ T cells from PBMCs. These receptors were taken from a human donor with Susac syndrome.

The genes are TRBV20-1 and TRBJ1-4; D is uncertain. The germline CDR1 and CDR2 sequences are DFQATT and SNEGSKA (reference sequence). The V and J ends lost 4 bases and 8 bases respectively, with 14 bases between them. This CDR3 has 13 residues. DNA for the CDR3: TGCAGTGCTATGAATGGGAACGGGGAAAAACTGTTTTTT. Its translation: CSAMNGNGEKLFF.

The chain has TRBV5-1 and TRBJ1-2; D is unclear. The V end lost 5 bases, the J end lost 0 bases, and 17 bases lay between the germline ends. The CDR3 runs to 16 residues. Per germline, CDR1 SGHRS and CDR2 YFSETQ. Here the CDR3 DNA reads TGCGCCAGCAGGCCTTCGTCGGGAGCTTCTAACTATGGCTACACCTTC. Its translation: CASRPSSGASNYGYTF.

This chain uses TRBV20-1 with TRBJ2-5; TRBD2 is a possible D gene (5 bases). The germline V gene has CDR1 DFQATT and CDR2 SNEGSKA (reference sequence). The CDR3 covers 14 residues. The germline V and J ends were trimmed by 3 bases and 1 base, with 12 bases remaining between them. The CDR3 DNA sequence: TGCAGTGCTAGGGCTAGCAGCCTCCAAGAGACCCAGTACTTC. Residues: CSARASSLQETQYF.

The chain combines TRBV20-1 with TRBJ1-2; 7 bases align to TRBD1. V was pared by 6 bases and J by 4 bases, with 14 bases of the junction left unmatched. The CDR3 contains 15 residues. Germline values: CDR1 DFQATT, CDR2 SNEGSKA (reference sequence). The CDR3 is CSAGDSFSSIYGYTF. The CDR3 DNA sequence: TGCAGTGCGGGGGACAGTTTCTCCTCCATCTATGGCTACACCTTC.

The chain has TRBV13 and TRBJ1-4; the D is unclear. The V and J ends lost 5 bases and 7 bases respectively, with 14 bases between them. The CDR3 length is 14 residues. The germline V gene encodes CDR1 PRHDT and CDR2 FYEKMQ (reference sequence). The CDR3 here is CASSRGGNREKLFF. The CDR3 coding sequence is TGTGCCAGCAGCCGGGGAGGGAATCGTGAAAAACTGTTTTTT.

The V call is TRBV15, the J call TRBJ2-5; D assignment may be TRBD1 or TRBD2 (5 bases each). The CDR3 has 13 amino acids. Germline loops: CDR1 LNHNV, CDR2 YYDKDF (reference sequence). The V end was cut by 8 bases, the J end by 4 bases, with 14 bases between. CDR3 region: CATQGGAGETQYF. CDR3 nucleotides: TGTGCCACCCAGGGTGGGGCGGGAGAGACCCAGTACTTC.

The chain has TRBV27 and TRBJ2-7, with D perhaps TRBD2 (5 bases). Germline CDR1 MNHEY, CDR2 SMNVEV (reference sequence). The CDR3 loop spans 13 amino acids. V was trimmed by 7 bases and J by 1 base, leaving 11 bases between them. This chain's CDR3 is CASNPSGSYEQYF. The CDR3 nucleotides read TGTGCCAGCAATCCCTCGGGGTCCTACGAGCAGTACTTC.

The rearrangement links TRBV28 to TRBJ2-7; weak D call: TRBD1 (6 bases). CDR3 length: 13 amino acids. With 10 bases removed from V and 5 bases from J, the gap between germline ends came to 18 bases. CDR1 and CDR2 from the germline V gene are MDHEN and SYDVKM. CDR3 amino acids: CATQGTPLHEQYF. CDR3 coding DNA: TGTGCCACCCAGGGGACCCCTCTCCACGAGCAGTACTTC. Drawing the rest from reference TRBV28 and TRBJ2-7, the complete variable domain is DVKVTQSSRYLVKRTGEKVFLECVQDMDHENMFWYRQDPGLGLRLIYFSYDVKMKEKGDIPEGYSVSREKKERFSLILESASTNQTSMYLCATQGTPLHEQYFGPGTRLTVT.

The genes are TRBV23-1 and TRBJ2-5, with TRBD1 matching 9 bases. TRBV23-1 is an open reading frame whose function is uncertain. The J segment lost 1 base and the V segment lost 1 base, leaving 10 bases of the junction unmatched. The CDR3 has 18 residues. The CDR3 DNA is TGCGCCAGCAGTCAATACGACCTCTGGGACAGGGTCCAAGAGACCCAGTACTTC. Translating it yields CASSQYDLWDRVQETQYF.

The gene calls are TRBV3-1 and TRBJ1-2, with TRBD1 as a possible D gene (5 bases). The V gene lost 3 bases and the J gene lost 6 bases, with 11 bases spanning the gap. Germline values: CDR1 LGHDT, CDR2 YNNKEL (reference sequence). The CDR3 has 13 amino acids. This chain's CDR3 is CASSQGVGHGYTF. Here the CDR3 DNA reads TGTGCCAGCAGCCAGGGGGTAGGGCATGGCTACACCTTC.

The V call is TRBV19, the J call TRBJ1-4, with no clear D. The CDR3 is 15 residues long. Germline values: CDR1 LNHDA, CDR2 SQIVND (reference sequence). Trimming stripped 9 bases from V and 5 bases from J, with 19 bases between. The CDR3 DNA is TGTGCCAGCGCATCCCGCCAGGCGCCAAATGAAAAACTGTTTTTT. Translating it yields CASASRQAPNEKLFF.

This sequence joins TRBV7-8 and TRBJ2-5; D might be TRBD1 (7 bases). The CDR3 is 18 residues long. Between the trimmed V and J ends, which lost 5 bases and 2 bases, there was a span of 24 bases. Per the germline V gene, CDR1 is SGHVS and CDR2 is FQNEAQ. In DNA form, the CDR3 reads TGTGCCAGCAGCCTACGAGTCTTGTCAGGGGGAGGACAAGAGACCCAGTACTTC. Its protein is CASSLRVLSGGGQETQYF.

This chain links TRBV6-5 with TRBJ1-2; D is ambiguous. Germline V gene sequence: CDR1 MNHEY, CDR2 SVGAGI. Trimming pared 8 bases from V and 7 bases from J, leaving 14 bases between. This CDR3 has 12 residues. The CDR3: CASGPGLGGYTF. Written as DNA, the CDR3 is TGTGCCAGCGGCCCTGGCTTGGGTGGCTACACCTTC.

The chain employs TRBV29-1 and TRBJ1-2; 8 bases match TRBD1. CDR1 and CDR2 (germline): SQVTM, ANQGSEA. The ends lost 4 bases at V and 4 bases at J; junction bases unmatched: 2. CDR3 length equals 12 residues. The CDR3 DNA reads TGCAGCGTTGGGGACAGGAGCTATGGCTACACCTTC. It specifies CSVGDRSYGYTF.

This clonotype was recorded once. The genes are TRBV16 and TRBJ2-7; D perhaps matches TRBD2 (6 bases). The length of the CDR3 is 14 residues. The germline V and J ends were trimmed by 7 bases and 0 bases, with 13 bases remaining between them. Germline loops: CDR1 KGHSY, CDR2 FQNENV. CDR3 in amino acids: CASTFRGISYEQYF. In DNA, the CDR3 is TGTGCCAGCACCTTTCGCGGGATCTCCTACGAGCAGTACTTC.

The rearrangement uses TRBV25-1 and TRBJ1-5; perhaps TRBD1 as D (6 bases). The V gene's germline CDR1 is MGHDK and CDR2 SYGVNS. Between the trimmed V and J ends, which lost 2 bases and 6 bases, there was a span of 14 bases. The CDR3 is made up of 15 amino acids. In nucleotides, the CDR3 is TGTGCCAGCAGTGAAACGGGGGGGGCTGGTCAGCCCCAGCATTTT. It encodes CASSETGGAGQPQHF. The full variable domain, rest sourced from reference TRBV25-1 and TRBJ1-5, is EADIYQTPRYLVIGTGKKITLECSQTMGHDKMYWYQQDPGMELHLIHYSYGVNSTEKGDLSSESTVSRIRTEHFPLTLESARPSHTSQYLCASSETGGAGQPQHFGDGTRLSIL.

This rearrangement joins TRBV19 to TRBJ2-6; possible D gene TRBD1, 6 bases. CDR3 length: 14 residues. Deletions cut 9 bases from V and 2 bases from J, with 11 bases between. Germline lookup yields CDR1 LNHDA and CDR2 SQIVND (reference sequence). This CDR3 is CASRTVAGANVLTF. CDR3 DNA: TGTGCCAGCCGGACAGTGGCTGGGGCCAACGTCCTGACTTTC.

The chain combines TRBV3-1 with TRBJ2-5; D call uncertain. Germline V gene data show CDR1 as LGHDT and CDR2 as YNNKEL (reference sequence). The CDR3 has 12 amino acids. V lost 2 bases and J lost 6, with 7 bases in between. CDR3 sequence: CASSQSLKTQYF. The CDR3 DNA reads TGTGCCAGCAGCCAATCCCTGAAGACCCAGTACTTC.

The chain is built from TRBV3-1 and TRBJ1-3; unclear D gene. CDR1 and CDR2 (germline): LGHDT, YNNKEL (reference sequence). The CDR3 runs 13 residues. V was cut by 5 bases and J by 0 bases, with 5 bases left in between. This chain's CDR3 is CASSDISGNTIYF. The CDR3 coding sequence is TGTGCCAGCAGCGACATCTCTGGAAACACCATATATTTT.

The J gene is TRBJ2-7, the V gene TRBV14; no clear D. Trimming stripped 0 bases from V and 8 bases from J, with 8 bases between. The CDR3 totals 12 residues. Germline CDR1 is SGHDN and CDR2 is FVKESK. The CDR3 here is CASSQEGRKQYF. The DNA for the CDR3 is TGTGCCAGCAGCCAAGAAGGGCGGAAGCAGTACTTC. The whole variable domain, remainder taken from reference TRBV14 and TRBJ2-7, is EAGVTQFPSHSVIEKGQTVTLRCDPISGHDNLYWYRRVMGKEIKFLLHFVKESKQDESGMPNNRFLAERTGGTYSTLKVQPAELEDSGVYFCASSQEGRKQYFGPGTRLTVT.

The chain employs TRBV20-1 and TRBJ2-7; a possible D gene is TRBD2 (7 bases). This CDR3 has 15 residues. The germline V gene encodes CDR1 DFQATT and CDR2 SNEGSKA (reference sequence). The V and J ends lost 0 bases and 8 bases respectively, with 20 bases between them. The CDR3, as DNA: TGCAGTGCTAGAGACGCTGGACTAGAGGGGGGGAAGCAGTACTTC. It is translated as CSARDAGLEGGKQYF.